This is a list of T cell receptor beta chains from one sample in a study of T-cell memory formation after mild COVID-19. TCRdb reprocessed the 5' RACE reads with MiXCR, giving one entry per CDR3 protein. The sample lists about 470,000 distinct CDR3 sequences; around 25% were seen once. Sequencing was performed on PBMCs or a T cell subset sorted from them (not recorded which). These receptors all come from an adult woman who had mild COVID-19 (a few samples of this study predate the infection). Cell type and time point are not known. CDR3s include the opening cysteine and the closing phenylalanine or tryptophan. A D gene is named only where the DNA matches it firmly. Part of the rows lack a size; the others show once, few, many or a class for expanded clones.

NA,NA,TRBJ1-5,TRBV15,CATSKPSRGEDQPQHF,TGTGCCACCAGCAAACCCTCGCGGGGCGAGGATCAGCCCCAGCATTTT
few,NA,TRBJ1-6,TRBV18,CASSPWDRDRNSPLHF,TGTGCCAGCTCACCCTGGGACCGCGATCGGAATTCACCCCTCCACTTT
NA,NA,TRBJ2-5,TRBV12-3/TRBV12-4,CASMSGVGTQYF,TGTGCCAGCATGTCGGGGGTGGGGACCCAGTACTTC
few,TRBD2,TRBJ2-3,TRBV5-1,CASRPGLATDTQYF,TGCGCCAGCAGGCCGGGACTAGCAACAGATACGCAGTATTTT
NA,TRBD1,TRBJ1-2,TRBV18,CASSSRDRGYGYTF,TGTGCCAGCTCATCCCGGGACAGGGGCTATGGCTACACCTTC
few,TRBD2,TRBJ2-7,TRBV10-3,CASGLAGANEQYF,TGTGCCTCCGGACTAGCGGGAGCGAACGAGCAGTACTTC
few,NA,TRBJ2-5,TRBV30,CAWQRPVGTQYF,TGTGCCTGGCAACGGCCTGTTGGGACCCAGTACTTC
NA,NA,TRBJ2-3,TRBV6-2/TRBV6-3,CASSYSLSTDTQYF,TGTGCCAGCAGTTACTCACTTAGCACAGATACGCAGTATTTT
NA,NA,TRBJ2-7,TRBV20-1,CSAYRDYEQYF,TGCAGTGCCTACAGGGACTACGAGCAGTACTTC
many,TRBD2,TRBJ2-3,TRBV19,CATKVVAGGSDTQYF,TGTGCGACAAAAGTGGTAGCGGGAGGGTCCGATACGCAGTATTTT
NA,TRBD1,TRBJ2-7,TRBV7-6,CASSLDATGGRSYEQYF,TGTGCCAGCAGCTTAGACGCAACAGGGGGCAGGTCCTACGAGCAGTACTTC
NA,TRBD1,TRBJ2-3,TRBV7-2,CASSSIFRTGGFSGTDTQYF,TGTGCCAGCAGCTCCATTTTCAGGACAGGGGGCTTTAGTGGCACAGATACGCAGTATTTT
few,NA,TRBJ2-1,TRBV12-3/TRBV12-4,CASSFGVGLFF,TGTGCCAGCAGTTTCGGGGTAGGCTTGTTCTTC
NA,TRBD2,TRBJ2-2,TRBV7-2,CASSLSGSPGELFF,TGTGCCAGCAGCCTTAGCGGGAGTCCGGGGGAGCTGTTTTTT
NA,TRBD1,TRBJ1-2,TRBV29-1,CSAGTGEKGYTF,TGCAGCGCCGGGACAGGGGAAAAGGGCTACACCTTC
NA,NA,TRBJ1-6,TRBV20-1,CSARDPTQPIFNSPLHF,TGCAGTGCTAGAGACCCCACGCAGCCAATCTTTAATTCACCCCTCCACTTT
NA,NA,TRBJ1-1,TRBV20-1,CSANGQLNTEAFF,TGCAGTGCTAATGGACAGTTGAACACTGAAGCTTTCTTT
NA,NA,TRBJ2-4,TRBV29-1,CSVEVEQVDGNIQYF,TGCAGCGTTGAAGTGGAACAGGTGGATGGAAACATTCAGTACTTC
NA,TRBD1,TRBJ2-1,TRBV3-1,CASSQERTGTGRHEQFF,TGTGCCAGCAGCCAAGAAAGGACCGGGACAGGGCGTCATGAGCAGTTCTTC
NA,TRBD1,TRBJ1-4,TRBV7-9,CASSYTGVIEKLFF,TGTGCCAGCAGTTATACAGGGGTGATTGAAAAACTGTTTTTT
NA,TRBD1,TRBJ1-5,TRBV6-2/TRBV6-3,CASSYGGTGERQPQHF,TGTGCCAGCAGTTATGGGGGGACAGGGGAACGGCAGCCCCAGCATTTT
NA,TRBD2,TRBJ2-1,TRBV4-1,CASRGGPESNEQFF,TGCGCCAGCCGCGGGGGGCCCGAATCCAATGAGCAGTTCTTC
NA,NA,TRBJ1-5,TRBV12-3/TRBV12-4,CASSLQAPNQPQHF,TGTGCCAGCAGTTTACAGGCCCCCAATCAGCCCCAGCATTTT